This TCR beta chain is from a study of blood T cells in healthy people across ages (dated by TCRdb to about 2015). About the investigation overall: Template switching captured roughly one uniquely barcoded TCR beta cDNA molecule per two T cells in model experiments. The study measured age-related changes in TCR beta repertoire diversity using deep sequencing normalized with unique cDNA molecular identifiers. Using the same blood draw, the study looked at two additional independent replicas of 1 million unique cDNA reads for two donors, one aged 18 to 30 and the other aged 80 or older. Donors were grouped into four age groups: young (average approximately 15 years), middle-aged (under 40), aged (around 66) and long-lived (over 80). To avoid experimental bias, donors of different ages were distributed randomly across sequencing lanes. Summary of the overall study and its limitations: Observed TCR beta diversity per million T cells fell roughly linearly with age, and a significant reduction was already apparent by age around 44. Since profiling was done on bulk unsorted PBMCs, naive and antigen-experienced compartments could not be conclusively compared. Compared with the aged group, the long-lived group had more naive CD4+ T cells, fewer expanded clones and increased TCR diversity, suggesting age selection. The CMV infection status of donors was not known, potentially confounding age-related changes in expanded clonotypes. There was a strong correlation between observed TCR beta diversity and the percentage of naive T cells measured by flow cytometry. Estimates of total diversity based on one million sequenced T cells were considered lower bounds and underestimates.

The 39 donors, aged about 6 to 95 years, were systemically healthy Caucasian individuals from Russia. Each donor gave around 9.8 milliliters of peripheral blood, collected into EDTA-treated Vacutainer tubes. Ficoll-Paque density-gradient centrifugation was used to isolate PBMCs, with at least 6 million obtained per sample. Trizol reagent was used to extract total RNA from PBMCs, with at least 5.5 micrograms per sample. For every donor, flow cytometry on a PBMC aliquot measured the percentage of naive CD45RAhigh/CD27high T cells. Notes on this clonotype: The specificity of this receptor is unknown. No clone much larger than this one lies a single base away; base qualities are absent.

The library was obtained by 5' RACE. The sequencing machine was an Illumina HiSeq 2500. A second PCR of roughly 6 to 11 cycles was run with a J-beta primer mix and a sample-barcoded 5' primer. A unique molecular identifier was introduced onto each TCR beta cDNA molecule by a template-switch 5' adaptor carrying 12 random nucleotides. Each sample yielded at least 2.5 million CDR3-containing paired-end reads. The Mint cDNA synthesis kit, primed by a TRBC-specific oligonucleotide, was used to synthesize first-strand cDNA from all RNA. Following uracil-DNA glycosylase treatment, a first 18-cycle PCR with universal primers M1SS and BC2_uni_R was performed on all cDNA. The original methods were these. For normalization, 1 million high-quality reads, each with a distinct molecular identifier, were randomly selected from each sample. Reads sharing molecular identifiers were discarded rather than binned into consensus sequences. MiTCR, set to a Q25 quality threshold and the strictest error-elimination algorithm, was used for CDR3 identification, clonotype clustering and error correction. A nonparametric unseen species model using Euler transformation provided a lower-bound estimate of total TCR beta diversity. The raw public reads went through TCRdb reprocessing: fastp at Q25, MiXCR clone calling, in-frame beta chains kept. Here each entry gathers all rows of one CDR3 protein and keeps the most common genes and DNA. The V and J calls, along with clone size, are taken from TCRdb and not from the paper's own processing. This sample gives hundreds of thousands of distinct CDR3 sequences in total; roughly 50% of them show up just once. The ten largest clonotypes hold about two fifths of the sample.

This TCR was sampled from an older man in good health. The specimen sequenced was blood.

At the DNA level, the sequence is TGTGCCACCAGTGACCGTAAGGAGGGCGCGTATTTT. This codes for CATSDRKEGAYF. The chain is encoded by TRBV24-1 joined to TRBJ2-3, and perhaps TRBD2 as D gene, on 6 matching bases. Including cysteine and phenylalanine, the CDR3 has 12 amino acids. Only CDR3 DNA remains: 36 bases, in frame from the first base. Trimming at the junction amounts to 4 bases on V and 14 bases on J, and the germline ends lie 15 bases apart. For CDR1 and CDR2, the germline V gene lists KGHDR and SFDVKD.